These 3 T cell receptor beta chains share one sample of origin, sequenced in a study of shared clonotypes between healthy human individuals. Terminally differentiated effector memory CD45RA+ cells were excluded by CCR7 positive selection of CD45RO-negative cells. Measured with immunoSEQ multiplex PCR; TCRdb has only the in-frame clones, and not every one. The profile shows about 2.1 million clones, roughly 93% of them singletons. Sequenced sample: naive CD8+ T cells from PBMCs. The receptors come from a man aged 18 to 30 in good health. Some clones in this sample may be carry-over from other donors' samples.

The genes are TRBV9 and TRBJ1-2, with a possible D match to TRBD1 (5 bases). Germline loops: CDR1 SGDLS, CDR2 YYNGEE. This CDR3 has 15 amino acids. V was pared by 4 bases and J by 8 bases, with 21 bases between. CDR3 nucleotides: TGTGCCAGCAGCCTCCGTCTGGGGGGGGTCGGCGGCTACACCTTC. It codes for CASSLRLGGVGGYTF.

This clone was observed a few times. The sample contains more than one DNA sequence encoding this CDR3. The J gene is TRBJ1-5, the V gene TRBV2, with a tentative D call TRBD1 (5 bases). The CDR3 totals 15 residues. Germline-derived CDR1 and CDR2 are SNHLY and FYNNEI. Trimming left V 3 bases short and J 0 bases short, with 9 bases between. The CDR3 bases are TGTGCCAGCAGTGAGTCAGGGTATAGCAATCAGCCCCAGCATTTT. It encodes CASSESGYSNQPQHF.

CDR3 loop: CASSQDWSGVGQPQHF. The CDR3 DNA follows: TGCGCCAGCAGCCAAGACTGGTCAGGGGTGGGCCAGCCCCAGCATTTT. V is TRBV4-1 and J is TRBJ1-5; D might be TRBD1 (6 bases). Trimming removed 0 bases at V and 7 bases at J, with 16 bases between. The CDR3 consists of 16 residues. In germline, CDR1 is MGHRA, CDR2 YSYEKL.